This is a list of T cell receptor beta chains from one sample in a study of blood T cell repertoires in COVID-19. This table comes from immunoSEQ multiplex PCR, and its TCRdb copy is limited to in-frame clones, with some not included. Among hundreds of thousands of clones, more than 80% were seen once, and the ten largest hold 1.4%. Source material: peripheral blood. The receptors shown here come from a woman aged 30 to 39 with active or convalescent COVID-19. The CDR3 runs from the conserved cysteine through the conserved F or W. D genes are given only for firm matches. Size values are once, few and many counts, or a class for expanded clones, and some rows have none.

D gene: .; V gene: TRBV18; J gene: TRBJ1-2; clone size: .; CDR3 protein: CASSPPTGVDYTF; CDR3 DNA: TGTGCCAGCTCACCACCTACGGGGGTAGACTACACCTTC
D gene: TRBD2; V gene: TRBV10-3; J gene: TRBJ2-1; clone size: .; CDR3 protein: CAVLAGGPEDEQFF; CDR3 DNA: TGTGCCGTCTTAGCGGGAGGGCCAGAGGATGAGCAGTTCTTC
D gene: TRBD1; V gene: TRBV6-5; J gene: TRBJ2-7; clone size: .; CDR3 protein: CASNPPGQRYEQYF; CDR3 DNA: TGTGCCAGCAACCCCCCGGGACAGAGATACGAGCAGTACTTC
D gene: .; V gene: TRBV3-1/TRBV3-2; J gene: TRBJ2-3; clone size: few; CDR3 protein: CASCYSPGDTQYF; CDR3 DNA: TGTGCCAGCTGTTATTCTCCAGGAGATACGCAGTATTTT
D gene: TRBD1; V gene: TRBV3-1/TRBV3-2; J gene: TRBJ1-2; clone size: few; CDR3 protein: CASSQDSGGYGYTF; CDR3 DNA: TGTGCCAGCAGCCAAGATTCAGGGGGCTATGGCTACACCTTC
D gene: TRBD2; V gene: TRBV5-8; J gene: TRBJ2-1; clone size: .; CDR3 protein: CASYSLVSGASSYNEQFF; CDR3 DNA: TGTGCCAGCTACAGCTTGGTTAGCGGGGCGAGCTCCTACAATGAGCAGTTCTTC
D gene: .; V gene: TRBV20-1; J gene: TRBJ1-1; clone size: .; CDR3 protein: CSARLYTEAFF; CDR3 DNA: TGCAGTGCTAGATTATATACTGAAGCTTTCTTT
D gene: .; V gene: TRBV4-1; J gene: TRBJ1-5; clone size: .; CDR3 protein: CASSQDLAGGNQPQHF; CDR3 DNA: TGCGCCAGCAGCCAAGATCTGGCAGGGGGCAATCAGCCCCAGCATTTT
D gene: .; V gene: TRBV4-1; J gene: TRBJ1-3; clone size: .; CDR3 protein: CASSLGLTSGNTIYF; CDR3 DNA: TGCGCCAGCAGCCTAGGACTTACCTCTGGAAACACCATATATTTT
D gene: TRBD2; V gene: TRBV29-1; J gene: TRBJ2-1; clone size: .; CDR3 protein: CSVMPSGGTYNEQFF; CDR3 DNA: TGCAGCGTGATGCCCAGCGGGGGAACCTACAATGAGCAGTTCTTC
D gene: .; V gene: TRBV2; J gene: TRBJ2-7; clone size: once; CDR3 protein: CASNRFYEQYF; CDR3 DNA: TGTGCCAGCAACAGATTCTACGAGCAGTACTTC
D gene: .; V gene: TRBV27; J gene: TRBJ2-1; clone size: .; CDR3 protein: CASNRGAFYNEQFF; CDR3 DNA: TGTGCCAGCAACCGAGGAGCGTTTTACAATGAGCAGTTCTTC
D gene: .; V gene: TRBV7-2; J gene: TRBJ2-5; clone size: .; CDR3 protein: CASSFRGGAVETQYF; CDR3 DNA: TGTGCCAGCAGCTTTCGTGGGGGGGCCGTAGAGACCCAGTACTTC
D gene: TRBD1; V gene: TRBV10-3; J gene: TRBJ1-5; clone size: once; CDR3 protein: CAISEGQDNQPQHF; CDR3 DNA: TGTGCCATCAGCGAGGGACAGGACAATCAGCCCCAGCATTTT
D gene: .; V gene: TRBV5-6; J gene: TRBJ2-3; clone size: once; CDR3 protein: CASTLGITDTQYF; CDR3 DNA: TGTGCCAGCACACTTGGTATCACAGATACGCAGTATTTT
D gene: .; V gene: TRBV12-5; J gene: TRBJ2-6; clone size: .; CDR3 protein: CASGLVTASGANVLTF; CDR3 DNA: TGTGCTAGTGGTTTAGTGACAGCCTCTGGGGCCAACGTCCTGACTTTC
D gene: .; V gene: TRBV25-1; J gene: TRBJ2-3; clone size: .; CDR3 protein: CASSAIQGRGTDTQYF; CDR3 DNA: TGTGCCAGCAGCGCTATACAGGGTAGGGGAACAGATACGCAGTATTTT
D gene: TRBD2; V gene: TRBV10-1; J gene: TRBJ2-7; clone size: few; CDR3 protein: CASSEGLADRYEQYF; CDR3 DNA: TGCGCCAGCAGTGAAGGACTAGCGGATCGCTACGAGCAGTACTTC
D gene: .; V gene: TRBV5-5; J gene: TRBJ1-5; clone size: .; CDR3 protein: CASSVLAGHSNQPQHF; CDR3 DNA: TGTGCCAGCAGCGTTTTGGCCGGACACAGCAATCAGCCCCAGCATTTT
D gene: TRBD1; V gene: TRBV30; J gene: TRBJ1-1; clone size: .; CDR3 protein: CAWSQQGGITEAFF; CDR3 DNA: TGTGCCTGGAGTCAACAGGGGGGGATAACTGAAGCTTTCTTT
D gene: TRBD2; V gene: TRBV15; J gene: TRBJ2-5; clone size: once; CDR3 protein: CATSSGIAGAKPETQYF; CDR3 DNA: TGTGCCACCAGCAGTGGGATAGCGGGGGCCAAACCTGAGACCCAGTACTTC
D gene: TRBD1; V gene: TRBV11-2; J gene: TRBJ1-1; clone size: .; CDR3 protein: CASSPDRGPAFF; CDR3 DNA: TGTGCCAGCAGCCCTGACAGGGGGCCAGCTTTCTTT
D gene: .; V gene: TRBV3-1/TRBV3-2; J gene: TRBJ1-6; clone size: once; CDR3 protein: CASSKGGEETYNSPLHF; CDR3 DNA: TGTGCCAGCAGCAAGGGAGGGGAGGAAACCTATAATTCACCCCTCCACTTT
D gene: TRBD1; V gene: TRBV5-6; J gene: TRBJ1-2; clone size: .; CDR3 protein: CASSSRDRDGYTF; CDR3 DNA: TGTGCCAGCAGCTCGCGGGACAGGGATGGCTACACCTTC
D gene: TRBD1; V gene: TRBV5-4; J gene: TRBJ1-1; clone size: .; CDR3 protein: CASSPGQGGTEAFF; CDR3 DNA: TGTGCCAGCAGCCCCGGACAGGGGGGGACTGAAGCTTTCTTT
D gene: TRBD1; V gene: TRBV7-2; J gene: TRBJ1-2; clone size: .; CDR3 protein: CASSYTGTGEPGYTF; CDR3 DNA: TGTGCCAGCAGCTACACCGGGACAGGGGAGCCCGGCTACACCTTC
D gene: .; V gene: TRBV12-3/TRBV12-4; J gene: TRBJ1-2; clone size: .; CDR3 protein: CASRRGRGYGYTF; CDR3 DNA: TGTGCCAGCAGGCGCGGAAGGGGCTATGGCTACACCTTC
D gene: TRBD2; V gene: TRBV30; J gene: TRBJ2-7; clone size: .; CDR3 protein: CAWRRSSGSSYEQYF; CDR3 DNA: TGTGCCTGGAGACGGTCTAGCGGGAGCTCCTACGAGCAGTACTTC
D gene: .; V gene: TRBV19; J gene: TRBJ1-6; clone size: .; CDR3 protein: CASRRSANYNSPLHF; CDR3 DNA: TGTGCCAGTAGAAGGTCAGCGAACTATAATTCACCCCTCCACTTT
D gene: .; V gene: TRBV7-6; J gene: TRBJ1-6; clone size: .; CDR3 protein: CASSLEGFTANSPLHF; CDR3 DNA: TGTGCCAGCAGCTTAGAGGGGTTCACGGCAAATTCACCCCTCCACTTT
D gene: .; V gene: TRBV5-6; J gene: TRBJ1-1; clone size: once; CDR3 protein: CASSRTGLGNGEAFF; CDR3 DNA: TGTGCCAGCAGCAGAACAGGTTTGGGGAACGGTGAAGCTTTCTTT
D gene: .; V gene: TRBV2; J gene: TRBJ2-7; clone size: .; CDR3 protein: CASIRNRTYEQYF; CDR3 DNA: TGTGCCAGCATAAGGAACAGAACCTACGAGCAGTACTTC
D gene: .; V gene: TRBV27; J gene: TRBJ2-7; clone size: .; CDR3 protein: CASSPPGGRQYF; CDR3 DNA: TGTGCCAGCAGCCCCCCCGGAGGCCGGCAGTACTTC
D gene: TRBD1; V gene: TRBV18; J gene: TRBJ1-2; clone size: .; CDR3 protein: CASSRDRNNYGYTF; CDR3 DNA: TGTGCCAGCTCGCGGGACAGAAATAACTATGGCTACACCTTC
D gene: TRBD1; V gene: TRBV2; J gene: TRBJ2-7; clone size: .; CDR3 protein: CASRPGQGAYEQYF; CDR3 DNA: TGTGCCAGCAGGCCGGGACAGGGGGCCTACGAGCAGTACTTC